This note documents a single T cell receptor (beta chain) sequence. Its matching antigen is unknown. This sample was taken from a study of blood T cells in healthy people across ages. Overall study results and limits: Expanded clonotype changes were possibly confounded by unknown donor CMV status.

This CDR3 is built from 16 residues. Germline CDR1 and CDR2: SEHNR and FQNEAQ (reference sequence). Sample-barcoded 5' priming and a J-beta primer mix drove a second PCR of roughly 7 to 11 cycles. In TCRdb, the 5' RACE reads were re-called with MiXCR into one record per CDR3 protein. The top ten clones hold less than 25% of a sample with hundreds of thousands of distinct CDR3 sequences, 22% of them seen once. Per sample, at least 5 micrograms of total RNA were extracted. This clonotype was sampled from a man aged 65-85 years in good health. The sequenced sample was blood. J is TRBJ2-5 and V is TRBV7-9; D gene uncertain. The assigned J gene may be wrong: the sequence end matches TRBJ2-7 better. This chain's CDR3 is CASSLEFVGQAYEQYF. The CDR3 bases are TGTGCCAGCAGCTTAGAATTCGTCGGCCAGGCCTACGAGCAGTACTTC.